This entry lists 15 T cell receptor beta chains sequenced from one sample in a study of T cells in Graves' hyperthyroidism and ophthalmopathy. RNA transcripts gave rise to amplified TCR beta CDR3 regions. When the TCR CDR3 underwent first-round RT-PCR, the HTBI primer set was used. Each CDR3 protein gets one entry after TCRdb re-called the multiplex PCR reads with MiXCR. The sample records about 640,000 distinct CDR3 sequences, less than 45% being singletons. The sample was peripheral blood or thyroid tissue (not recorded which). Receptor source: an adult man with Graves' disease, either hyperthyroidism or ophthalmopathy (not recorded which).

This clonotype was seen ten or more times. This chain links TRBV29-1 with TRBJ1-1; no reliable D call. V was shortened by 4 bases and J by 4 bases, with 4 bases between the two germline ends. The germline CDR1 and CDR2 sequences are SQVTM and ANQGSEA. The CDR3 covers 10 residues. In DNA form, the CDR3 reads TGCAGCGTTGTGGGCACTGAAGCTTTCTTT. This sequence encodes CSVVGTEAFF. The complete variable domain, with remaining parts taken from reference TRBV29-1 and TRBJ1-1, reads SAVISQKPSRDICQRGTSLTIQCQVDSQVTMMFWYRQQPGQSLTLIATANQGSEATYESGFVIDKFPISRPNLTFSTLTVSNMSPEDSSIYLCSVVGTEAFFGQGTRLTVV.

The chain combines TRBV2 with TRBJ1-1; D unresolved. The CDR3 runs to 12 residues. V was clipped by 8 bases and J by 4 bases, with 11 bases between them. Germline CDR1 SNHLY, CDR2 FYNNEI. The CDR3 DNA sequence: TGTGCCAGCCGGGGAAGCGGCACTGAAGCTTTCTTT. Amino acid sequence: CASRGSGTEAFF.

The gene calls are TRBV20-1 and TRBJ1-1; the D gene is possibly TRBD1 (5 bases). V gave up 6 bases and J gave up 1 base, with 12 bases separating them. The germline gives CDR1 DFQATT, CDR2 SNEGSKA (reference sequence). The CDR3 is made up of 13 amino acids. The CDR3 nucleotides are TGCAGTGCGCACGAGACAGCGAACACTGAAGCTTTCTTT. Translating gives CSAHETANTEAFF.

The CDR3 is CSAALIGYTF. CDR3 nucleotide sequence: TGCAGTGCAGCGCTTATTGGCTACACCTTC. The J gene is TRBJ1-2, the V gene TRBV20-1; the D is unclear. Germline V gives CDR1 DFQATT, CDR2 SNEGSKA (reference sequence). V shed 6 bases and J shed 7 bases, with 9 bases lying between them. The CDR3 has 10 amino acids.

This rearrangement joins TRBV5-5 to TRBJ1-2, with D possibly being TRBD1 (5 bases). CDR1 and CDR2 from the germline V gene are SGHKS and YYEKEE (reference sequence). The length of the CDR3 is 14 residues. The V end lost 4 bases, the J end lost 3 bases, and 13 bases lay between the germline ends. Here the CDR3 reads CASSLRDGDYGYTF. CDR3 sequence (DNA): TGTGCCAGCAGCCTTCGGGACGGAGACTATGGCTACACCTTC.

The chain uses TRBV20-1 and TRBJ1-4, with D hard to call. The CDR3 runs to 15 residues. V lost 5 bases and J lost 2, with 15 bases in between. The germline CDR1 and CDR2 sequences are DFQATT and SNEGSKA (reference sequence). The CDR3 sequence is CSAQIPGVTNEKLFF. Written as DNA, the CDR3 is TGCAGTGCTCAAATTCCGGGTGTCACTAATGAAAAACTGTTTTTT.

The chain has TRBV6-1 and TRBJ2-7; 9 nucleotides align to TRBD1. J gave up 6 bases and V 0 bases, and 12 bases lay outside the gene matches. This CDR3 contains 17 residues. Germline values: CDR1 MNHNS, CDR2 SASEGT. In DNA form, the CDR3 reads TGTGCCAGCAGTGAAGCGCTGGGTTTTGGACAGGGGAGCGAGCAGTACTTC. Translating gives CASSEALGFGQGSEQYF.

The chain has TRBV20-1 and TRBJ1-1, with 10 bases identical to TRBD1. The CDR3 has 12 residues. V lost 6 bases to trimming and J lost 6 bases; unmatched junction nucleotides: 4. Germline V gives CDR1 DFQATT, CDR2 SNEGSKA (reference sequence). The CDR3 DNA sequence: TGCAGTGCCCGACAGGGGGCACCTGAAGCTTTCTTT. Translated: CSARQGAPEAFF.

The CDR3 DNA is TGTGCCAGCAGCTTATTTCTAGCGGGAGATAAACGGCAGTACTTC. Encoded protein: CASSLFLAGDKRQYF. This chain links TRBV7-9 with TRBJ2-7; 10 positions agree with TRBD2. CDR1 is SEHNR and CDR2 is FQNEAQ in the germline V gene (reference sequence). This CDR3 is built from 15 residues. V trimming: 2 bases; J trimming: 9 bases; junction bases outside the gene matches: 10. Looking up the rest from reference TRBV7-9 and TRBJ2-7 gives the full variable domain: DTGVSQNPRHKITKRGQNVTFRCDPISEHNRLYWYRQTLGQGPEFLTYFQNEAQLEKSRLLSDRFSAERPKGSFSTLEIQRTEQGDSAMYLCASSLFLAGDKRQYFGPGTRLTVT.

This clonotype was seen a few times. This sequence joins TRBV9 and TRBJ1-2; D is possibly TRBD1 (5 bases). CDR1 is SGDLS, CDR2 YYNGEE, per germline. This CDR3 is built from 14 residues. V lost 1 base to trimming and J lost 5 bases, with 12 bases between them. CDR3 residues: CASSVTGDHYGYTF. The CDR3 nucleotides are TGTGCCAGCAGCGTAACGGGGGATCATTATGGCTACACCTTC.

The chain couples TRBV20-1 to TRBJ1-2; D might be TRBD1 (5 bases). The CDR3 runs 15 residues. Per germline, CDR1 DFQATT and CDR2 SNEGSKA (reference sequence). Deletions cut 3 bases from V and 6 bases from J, with 20 bases between. As DNA, the CDR3 is TGCAGTGCTAGGGAACTGAAGGGGCAAAAAGATGGCTACACCTTC. Translating it yields CSARELKGQKDGYTF.

Details on this clonotype: This sequence may be a read error, since a much larger clone differs from it by one base. The rearrangement joins TRBV2 to TRBJ2-7; D is perhaps TRBD1 (5 bases). Germline CDR1 and CDR2: SNHLY and FYNNEI. The CDR3 is 14 amino acids. V gave up 6 bases and J gave up 0 bases, with 12 bases separating them. CDR3 coding DNA: TGTGCCAGCAGACTCAGGACATTCTCCTACGAGCAGTACTTC. Amino acids: CASRLRTFSYEQYF.

With regard to this clonotype: The final CDR3 position lacks the conserved phenylalanine or tryptophan, pointing to a likely read error. The DNA is omitted, as the CDR3 cannot be located on it reliably, and the CDR3 follows TCRdb's listing. The chain has TRBV10-3 and TRBJ2-7; the listed D gene, TRBD1, was not tested against the DNA. The CDR3 numbers 10 amino acids, ends counted. Germline assignment: CDR1 ENHRY and CDR2 SYGVKD. CDR3 amino acids: CAISEPKTGR.

V and J are TRBV7-9 and TRBJ2-2, with D perhaps matching TRBD2 (5 bases). The CDR3 extends over 17 amino acids. The germline gives CDR1 SEHNR, CDR2 FQNEAQ (reference sequence). V lost 3 bases and J lost 0, with 14 bases in between. In DNA form, the CDR3 reads TGTGCCAGCAGCTTTGGGCCGGGGAGCCCGAACACCGGGGAGCTGTTTTTT. This translates into CASSFGPGSPNTGELFF.

V usage is TRBV5-1 and J usage is TRBJ1-6, with a possible D match to TRBD1 (6 bases). Between the trimmed V and J ends, which lost 3 bases and 9 bases, there was a span of 10 bases. The CDR3 is made up of 13 amino acids. The germline V gene encodes CDR1 SGHRS and CDR2 YFSETQ. CDR3 sequence (DNA): TGCGCCAGCAGCTCAGGGGAGGGTTCACCCCTCCACTTT. This sequence encodes CASSSGEGSPLHF.